In this sample, the clone carrying this T cell receptor beta chain is medium-sized. Its antigen is currently unknown. This sample stems from a study of spatial heterogeneity in lung cancer. Time point: sample taken at primary tumor resection. Samples were donated by 72 untreated early-stage non-small cell lung cancer patients. Whole RNA was taken from tumor, nontumor lung or frozen PBMC; it was then sequenced unsorted. Trimming at V came to 3 bases and at J to 5 bases, leaving 10 bases not matched to a gene. CDR1 is SGHNT, CDR2 YYREEE, per germline (reference sequence). CDR3 length: 16 amino acids. TCRdb called the 5' RACE reads again in MiXCR, with one record for every CDR3 protein. The data show about 9,800 distinct CDR3 sequences, under 6.5% seen once. General study results and limits: For expanded intratumoral alpha and beta TCRs, counts tracked tumor mutation counts.

The TCR was taken from a male donor with early-stage non-small cell lung cancer. The chain recombines TRBV5-4 with TRBJ2-5; 10 bases map to TRBD2. This sample comprised lung tumor tissue, obtained at surgery. The CDR3, as DNA: TGTGCCAGCAGCTCGGATCTAGCGGGAGTTGAGGAGACCCAGTACTTC. Translated: CASSSDLAGVEETQYF.